Sequencing of this T cell receptor (beta chain) was carried out in a study of PD-L1 blockade in urothelial cancer. Across the whole study: About 90% of the 29 patients comprised males who had bladder-origin urothelial cancer. Study-wide results and caveats: Patients with below-median pretreatment blood clonality survived longer.

Regarding this clone: Its specificity is unknown.

This table comes from immunoSEQ multiplex PCR, and its TCRdb copy is limited to in-frame clones, with some not included. The repertoire has about 29,000 clones, more than 85% of them found once; the top ten carry approximately 2%. The germline V gene encodes CDR1 SGDLS and CDR2 YYNGEE. V was cut by 1 base and J by 5 bases, with 9 bases left in between. The CDR3 contains 14 residues. The chain uses TRBV9 and TRBJ1-4, with a possible D match to TRBD1 (6 bases). Material: PBMCs, obtained around atezolizumab (anti-PD-L1) treatment. The clonotype originates from a man in his fifties or sixties with urothelial cancer. The DNA for the CDR3 is TGTGCCAGCAGCGTATCAGGGGCAAATGAAAAACTGTTTTTT. This sequence encodes CASSVSGANEKLFF.